Presented here are 25 T cell receptor beta chains from one specimen sequenced in a study of blood T cell repertoires in COVID-19. TCRdb's table, derived via immunoSEQ multiplex PCR, lists solely in-frame clones and lacks some. Altogether roughly 310,000 clones are present, roughly 90% being singletons, with the ten largest covering approximately 2.9%. Sequencing was done on a sample of peripheral blood. The origin of the receptors is a woman in her 30s with COVID-19, enrolled during active disease.

The CDR3 DNA reads as TGCGCCAGCAGCTTAGGAGGACAGAGCAATCAGCCCCAGCATTTT. Protein: CASSLGGQSNQPQHF. This chain joins TRBV5-1 and TRBJ1-5, with TRBD1 as a possible D gene (6 bases). The CDR3 sequence is 15 residues long. V was pared by 2 bases and J by 1 base, with 10 bases between. Germline V gene lookup returns CDR1 SGHRS and CDR2 YFSETQ.

The chain is built from TRBV6-5 and TRBJ2-3, with 7 bases that match TRBD2. In germline, CDR1 is MNHEY, CDR2 SVGAGI. The junction had 8 bases not matched to a gene; V was cut back by 8 bases and J by 0 bases. This CDR3 comprises 15 residues. The DNA for the CDR3 is TGTGCCAGCTCTATACTAGCGTTAAGCACAGATACGCAGTATTTT. It specifies CASSILALSTDTQYF.

The chain uses TRBV7-9 and TRBJ2-1, with D possibly TRBD1 on 5 matching bases. Trimming shortened V by 3 bases and J by 8 bases, and 11 bases separated the two germline ends. This CDR3 has 13 amino acids. Germline loops: CDR1 SEHNR, CDR2 FQNEAQ (reference sequence). DNA of the CDR3: TGTGCCAGCAGCTTGACAGTTGGGGATGAGCAGTTCTTC. Translation gives CASSLTVGDEQFF.

This chain joins TRBV18 and TRBJ2-7; D is possibly TRBD1 (6 bases). Looked up from germline, CDR1 is KGHSH and CDR2 is LQKENI. There are 13 residues in the CDR3. Trimming removed 4 bases from V and 9 bases from J, with 16 bases in between. Here the CDR3 reads CASSLDGGRAQYF. CDR3 DNA sequence: TGTGCCAGCTCACTCGATGGGGGCCGCGCGCAGTACTTC. Using reference TRBV18 and TRBJ2-7 for the parts outside the CDR3, the full variable domain is NAGVMQNPRHLVRRRGQEARLRCSPMKGHSHVYWYRQLPEEGLKFMVYLQKENIIDESGMPKERFSAEFPKEGPSILRIQQVVRGDSAAYFCASSLDGGRAQYFGPGTRLTVT.

With regard to this clone: This sample also contains other DNA sequences that code for the same CDR3. V gene TRBV5-1 combines with J gene TRBJ2-3; 7 positions match TRBD2. The ends lost 4 bases at V and 1 base at J; junction bases unmatched: 3. In germline, CDR1 is SGHRS, CDR2 YFSETQ. This CDR3 region has 14 residues. The CDR3 nucleotides are TGCGCCAGCAGCCCAACTAGCGGCACAGATACGCAGTATTTT. Translated: CASSPTSGTDTQYF.

This clone was picked up one time. The chain combines TRBV18 with TRBJ1-1; D possibly corresponds to TRBD1 (5 bases). Germline-derived CDR1 and CDR2 are KGHSH and LQKENI. The CDR3 is made up of 14 amino acids. The V end lost 6 bases, the J end lost 1 base, and 12 bases lay between the germline ends. CDR3 DNA sequence: TGTGCCAGCTCCCCCGGGGGGGGGAACACTGAAGCTTTCTTT. It is translated as CASSPGGGNTEAFF.

The chain is built from TRBV30 and TRBJ2-3, with TRBD2 matching over 11 bases. This CDR3 spans 14 amino acids. Per germline, CDR1 GTSNPN and CDR2 SVGIG (reference sequence). After removal of 3 bases from V and 6 bases from J, the junction contained 5 bases not matched to a gene. CDR3: CAWRIAGGGDTQYF. The CDR3, as DNA: TGTGCCTGGAGAATAGCGGGAGGGGGGGATACGCAGTATTTT.

This clone was counted a single time. This chain connects TRBV3-1 (or the pseudogene TRBV3-2) to TRBJ2-3; possibly TRBD1 for D (6 bases). CDR3 length: 16 amino acids. Per germline, CDR1 LGHDT and CDR2 YNNKEL (reference sequence). V was clipped by 3 bases and J by 0 bases, with 13 bases between them. The DNA of the CDR3 is TGTGCCAGCAGCCAGGGGGCTCCGGGAAGCACAGATACGCAGTATTTT. It specifies CASSQGAPGSTDTQYF.

The CDR3 DNA reads as TGTGCCAGCAGCCGAACGGATGGCTACACCTTC. Translation: CASSRTDGYTF. V and J are TRBV28 and TRBJ1-2; D is unclear. V lost 6 bases and J 6 bases, leaving 8 bases between the germline ends. This CDR3 spans 11 amino acids. Germline V CDR1 and CDR2: MDHEN, SYDVKM.

The chain combines TRBV7-9 with TRBJ1-1, with unresolved D. V gave up 5 bases and J gave up 0 bases, with 10 bases separating them. Germline V gives CDR1 SEHNR, CDR2 FQNEAQ (reference sequence). This CDR3 contains 14 residues. DNA of the CDR3: TGTGCCAGCAGCCGGGGTGGGGTGAACACTGAAGCTTTCTTT. Translating it yields CASSRGGVNTEAFF. Combining the CDR3 with reference TRBV7-9 and TRBJ1-1 gives the whole variable domain DTGVSQNPRHKITKRGQNVTFRCDPISEHNRLYWYRQTLGQGPEFLTYFQNEAQLEKSRLLSDRFSAERPKGSFSTLEIQRTEQGDSAMYLCASSRGGVNTEAFFGQGTRLTVV.

CDR3 sequence reads: CASSLDDGGSSNEQYF. CDR3 nucleotide sequence: TGCGCCAGCAGCTTGGATGATGGCGGGAGTAGCAACGAGCAGTACTTC. This rearrangement joins TRBV5-1 to TRBJ2-7, with 7 nucleotides matching TRBD2. The V and J ends lost 0 bases and 5 bases, in that order; junction bases with no gene match: 11. This CDR3 has 16 residues. The V gene's germline CDR1 is SGHRS and CDR2 YFSETQ. The full variable domain, rest sourced from reference TRBV5-1 and TRBJ2-7, is KAGVTQTPRYLIKTRGQQVTLSCSPISGHRSVSWYQQTPGQGLQFLFEYFSETQRNKGNFPGRFSGRQFSNSRSEMNVSTLELGDSALYLCASSLDDGGSSNEQYFGPGTRLTVT.

This chain connects TRBV28 to TRBJ2-3; a weak D match, TRBD2 (5 bases). Germline loops: CDR1 MDHEN, CDR2 SYDVKM. CDR3 size: 14 residues. V dropped 2 bases and J dropped 2 bases, with 8 bases sitting between them. The CDR3 DNA is TGTGCCAGCAGTTTAGGACGGGACACAGATACGCAGTATTTT. Translation gives CASSLGRDTDTQYF.

The chain couples TRBV5-8 to TRBJ2-5; TRBD2 matches at 15 bases. The germline CDR1 and CDR2 sequences are SGHTS and YDEGEE. The junction had 7 bases not matched to a gene; V was cut back by 3 bases and J by 4 bases. The length of the CDR3 is 17 residues. The CDR3 here is CASSSGGLAGGAETQYF. DNA for the CDR3: TGTGCCAGCAGCTCGGGGGGACTAGCGGGAGGTGCAGAGACCCAGTACTTC.

The chain employs TRBV5-1 and TRBJ2-1, with 11 positions matching TRBD2. Per the germline V gene, CDR1 is SGHRS and CDR2 is YFSETQ. There are 16 residues in the CDR3. The junction had 13 bases not matched to a gene; V was cut back by 6 bases and J by 8 bases. This CDR3 is CASTLGLAGGLDEQFF. The CDR3 DNA is TGCGCCAGCACTTTGGGGCTAGCGGGAGGTCTGGATGAGCAGTTCTTC.

The chain is built from TRBV27 and TRBJ1-1; 8 nucleotides match TRBD1. The germline V gene has CDR1 MNHEY and CDR2 SMNVEV (reference sequence). The CDR3 runs 13 residues. V gave up 5 bases and J gave up 8 bases; unmatched junction bases: 7. The CDR3 spells CASSLSTGVEAFF. The CDR3, as DNA: TGTGCCAGCAGTCTCTCGACAGGGGTGGAAGCTTTCTTT.

The chain couples TRBV19 to TRBJ2-1, with 11 positions matching TRBD2. Losses at the gene ends were 4 bases for V and 3 bases for J; bases not matched to a gene: 8. The CDR3 loop spans 17 amino acids. Germline CDR1 reads LNHDA; CDR2 reads SQIVND (reference sequence). The CDR3 is CASSTPTGLAGYNEQFF. CDR3 nucleotide sequence: TGTGCCAGTAGTACCCCAACAGGACTAGCGGGCTACAATGAGCAGTTCTTC.

The gene calls are TRBV15 and TRBJ2-7, with TRBD1 identical over 8 bases. This CDR3 region has 15 residues. Germline V gene sequence: CDR1 LNHNV, CDR2 YYDKDF (reference sequence). Losses at the gene ends were 9 bases for V and 3 bases for J; bases not matched to a gene: 13. CDR3 DNA sequence: TGTGCCACACTAAAAACTACAGGGGGAAGCTACGAGCAGTACTTC. Amino acid sequence: CATLKTTGGSYEQYF. The whole variable domain, remainder taken from reference TRBV15 and TRBJ2-7, is DAMVIQNPRYQVTQFGKPVTLSCSQTLNHNVMYWYQQKSSQAPKLLFHYYDKDFNNEADTPDNFQSRRPNTSFCFLDIRSPGLGDTAMYLCATLKTTGGSYEQYFGPGTRLTVT.

This rearrangement joins TRBV6-4 to TRBJ1-5, with a possible D match to TRBD1 (6 bases). CDR1 and CDR2 from the germline V gene are MRHNA and SNTAGT. The CDR3 covers 15 residues. With 7 bases removed from V and 4 bases from J, the gap between germline ends came to 17 bases. The CDR3 bases are TGTGCCAGCAAAGGGGGGGAAAAAGGTAATCAGCCCCAGCATTTT. Protein sequence: CASKGGEKGNQPQHF.

The V and J genes are TRBV7-9 and TRBJ1-1; the D gene is possibly TRBD1 (5 bases). V shed 0 bases and J shed 3 bases, with 8 bases lying between them. Germline loops: CDR1 SEHNR, CDR2 FQNEAQ (reference sequence). The CDR3 consists of 14 residues. CDR3 amino acids: CASSLARGDTEAFF. CDR3 DNA sequence: TGTGCCAGCAGCTTAGCAAGGGGCGACACTGAAGCTTTCTTT.

The J gene is TRBJ1-1, the V gene TRBV15; tentative D call: TRBD1 (6 bases). CDR3 length: 13 amino acids. Germline V gene sequence: CDR1 LNHNV, CDR2 YYDKDF (reference sequence). The germline V and J ends were trimmed by 4 bases and 4 bases, with 10 bases remaining between them. The CDR3 loop is CATSTSRGTEAFF. In nucleotides, the CDR3 is TGTGCCACCAGCACCTCCAGGGGCACTGAAGCTTTCTTT.

This clone has only one observation. The V gene is TRBV6-5, the J gene TRBJ2-2; D gene unclear. Germline assignment: CDR1 MNHEY and CDR2 SVGAGI. Trimming stripped 4 bases from V and 6 bases from J, with 15 bases between. The CDR3 extends over 15 amino acids. CDR3 region: CASSSNPLSPGELFF. As DNA, the CDR3 is TGTGCCAGCAGTTCAAATCCCCTGAGTCCCGGGGAGCTGTTTTTT.

The chain is built from TRBV18 and TRBJ2-1, with 9 bases identical to TRBD2. Per germline, CDR1 KGHSH and CDR2 LQKENI. The length of the CDR3 is 16 residues. The V segment lost 2 bases and the J segment 3 bases; nucleotides outside the gene matches: 5. The CDR3 spells CASSPTLAGNYNEQFF. The DNA of the CDR3 is TGTGCCAGCTCACCAACCCTAGCGGGGAACTACAATGAGCAGTTCTTC.

The chain couples TRBV28 to TRBJ2-1, with 9 bases aligning to TRBD2. V lost 2 bases and J lost 0; bases outside the gene matches: 2. The germline V gene has CDR1 MDHEN and CDR2 SYDVKM. The CDR3 consists of 16 residues. CDR3 region: CASSLGLAYSYNEQFF. CDR3 in DNA: TGTGCCAGCAGTTTAGGACTAGCGTACTCCTACAATGAGCAGTTCTTC.

V gene TRBV7-3 combines with J gene TRBJ2-1; D is undetermined. Germline CDR1 and CDR2: SGHTA and FQGTGA. The CDR3 totals 15 residues. Deletions cut 2 bases from V and 0 bases from J, with 8 bases between. The CDR3 DNA sequence: TGTGCCAGCAGCTTAGGCTGGAGCTCCTACAATGAGCAGTTCTTC. Protein sequence: CASSLGWSSYNEQFF.

The genes are TRBV27 and TRBJ1-4; 12 bases align to TRBD1. The CDR3 is made up of 18 amino acids. The germline CDR1 and CDR2 sequences are MNHEY and SMNVEV (reference sequence). V was clipped by 5 bases and J by 8 bases; unmatched bases: 15. The CDR3 region is CASSLTGTGGSPGEKLFF. The CDR3 region has the DNA TGTGCCAGCAGTCTGACCGGGACAGGGGGCTCCCCAGGCGAAAAACTGTTTTTT.